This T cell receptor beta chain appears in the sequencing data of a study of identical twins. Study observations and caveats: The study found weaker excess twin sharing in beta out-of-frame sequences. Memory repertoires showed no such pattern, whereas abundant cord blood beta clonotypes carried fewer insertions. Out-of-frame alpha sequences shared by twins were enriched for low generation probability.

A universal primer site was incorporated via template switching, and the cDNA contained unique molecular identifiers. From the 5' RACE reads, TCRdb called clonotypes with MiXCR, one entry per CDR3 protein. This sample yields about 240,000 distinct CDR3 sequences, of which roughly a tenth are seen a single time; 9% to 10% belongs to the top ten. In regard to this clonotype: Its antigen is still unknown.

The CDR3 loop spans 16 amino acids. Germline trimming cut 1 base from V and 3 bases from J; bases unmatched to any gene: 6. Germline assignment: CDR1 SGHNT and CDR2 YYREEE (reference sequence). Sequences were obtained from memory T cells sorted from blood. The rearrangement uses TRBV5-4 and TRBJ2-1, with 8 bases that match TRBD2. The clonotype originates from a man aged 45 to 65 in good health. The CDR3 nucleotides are TGTGCCAGCAGCTTGCCCGGACTAGCAGGCTACAATGAGCAGTTCTTC. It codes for CASSLPGLAGYNEQFF. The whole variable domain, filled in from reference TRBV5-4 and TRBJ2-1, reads ETGVTQSPTHLIKTRGQQVTLRCSSQSGHNTVSWYQQALGQGPQFIFQYYREEENGRGNFPPRFSGLQFPNYSSELNVNALELDDSALYLCASSLPGLAGYNEQFFGPGTRLTVL.